The rows below give T cell receptor beta chains drawn from one sample of a study of T-cell reconstitution after alpha-beta-depleted transplantation in children. Each CDR3 protein gets one entry after TCRdb re-called the PCR reads with MiXCR. The repertoire includes more than 200,000 distinct CDR3 sequences, more than 20% of them detected once, and roughly 2.7% sits in the top ten. The sample consisted of PBMCs, taken before TCRalphabeta/CD19-depleted stem cell transplant. All receptors derive from a girl aged 2 to 10 with Fanconi anemia, due to receive a stem cell transplant. Each CDR3 is given with its conserved first and last residue. The order of the fields is J gene, D gene, clone size, V gene, CDR3 protein, CDR3 DNA. A D gene is named only where the DNA matches it firmly. A row's size may be missing; if present it is once, few, many or a size class.

TRBJ2-7	TRBD2	few	TRBV27	CASSSSGTSAFSYEQYF	TGTGCCAGCAGTTCCTCCGGGACTAGCGCCTTCTCCTACGAGCAGTACTTC
TRBJ2-3	-	many	TRBV20-1	CSARRSPSSTDTQYF	TGCAGTGCTAGACGTTCTCCGTCTAGCACAGATACGCAGTATTTT
TRBJ2-3	TRBD2	many	TRBV29-1	CSVEPGLAGLSSTDTQYF	TGCAGCGTTGAACCCGGACTAGCGGGACTCTCTAGCACAGATACGCAGTATTTT
TRBJ1-2	-	-	TRBV6-5	CASSYLPGAQHGYTF	TGTGCCAGCAGTTATCTCCCAGGGGCGCAGCATGGCTACACCTTC
TRBJ2-7	TRBD1	-	TRBV29-1	CSVKVTGQGGGEQYF	TGCAGCGTGAAAGTAACCGGACAGGGAGGCGGGGAGCAGTACTTC
TRBJ2-7	-	few	TRBV29-1	CSVDGGTVYEQYF	TGCAGCGTTGATGGGGGGACGGTCTACGAGCAGTACTTC
TRBJ2-7	-	many	TRBV15	CATSRDLNEGYEQYF	TGTGCCACCAGCAGAGATCTAAACGAGGGGTACGAGCAGTACTTC
TRBJ2-3	TRBD1	many	TRBV20-1	CSARGGTGGRDTQYF	TGCAGTGCTAGAGGCGGAACAGGGGGCAGAGATACGCAGTATTTT
TRBJ2-1	-	few	TRBV29-1	CSVDRSWTYNEQFF	TGCAGCGTTGACAGGTCATGGACCTACAATGAGCAGTTCTTC
TRBJ2-5	-	many	TRBV29-1	CSVDKGQQETQYF	TGCAGCGTTGATAAAGGCCAGCAAGAGACCCAGTACTTC
TRBJ2-7	TRBD1	-	TRBV28	CASSSSIDRVYEQYF	TGTGCCAGCAGTTCGAGTATAGACAGGGTCTACGAGCAGTACTTC
TRBJ2-7	-	many	TRBV20-1	CSASPTRSAAYEQYF	TGCAGTGCTAGCCCCACGAGGTCAGCCGCCTACGAGCAGTACTTC
TRBJ1-2	-	-	TRBV6-5	CASSYHVVQARDYTF	TGTGCCAGCAGTTACCACGTCGTACAGGCCCGGGACTACACCTTC
TRBJ2-7	TRBD2	-	TRBV7-3	CASSLSGGSSYEQYF	TGTGCCAGCAGCTTATCAGGCGGGAGCTCCTACGAGCAGTACTTC
TRBJ2-2	TRBD2	many	TRBV7-3	CASSRSGSGTGELFF	TGTGCCAGCAGCCGTAGCGGGAGCGGCACCGGGGAGCTGTTTTTT
TRBJ2-7	-	few	TRBV7-3	CASSQGTNAEQYF	TGTGCCAGCAGCCAAGGGACAAACGCCGAGCAGTACTTC
TRBJ2-3	TRBD2	many	TRBV20-1	CSAPQLAGRRDTQYF	TGCAGTGCTCCTCAGCTAGCGGGGCGTCGAGATACGCAGTATTTT
TRBJ2-2	-	many	TRBV12-3/TRBV12-4	CASSFLMAANTGELFF	TGTGCCAGCAGTTTCCTAATGGCGGCGAACACCGGGGAGCTGTTTTTT
TRBJ2-7	TRBD1	few	TRBV28	CASSFTTGGTYEQYF	TGTGCCAGCAGTTTTACGACAGGGGGGACCTACGAGCAGTACTTC
TRBJ2-6	-	many	TRBV24-1	CATSDLAAGANVLTF	TGTGCCACCAGTGATTTAGCCGCTGGGGCCAACGTCCTGACTTTC
TRBJ2-1	TRBD1	many	TRBV2	CASSDDRGEQFF	TGTGCCAGCAGTGACGACAGGGGTGAGCAGTTCTTC
TRBJ2-1	-	many	TRBV15	CATSRDTAGAYNEQFF	TGTGCCACCAGCAGAGATACGGCAGGGGCTTACAATGAGCAGTTCTTC